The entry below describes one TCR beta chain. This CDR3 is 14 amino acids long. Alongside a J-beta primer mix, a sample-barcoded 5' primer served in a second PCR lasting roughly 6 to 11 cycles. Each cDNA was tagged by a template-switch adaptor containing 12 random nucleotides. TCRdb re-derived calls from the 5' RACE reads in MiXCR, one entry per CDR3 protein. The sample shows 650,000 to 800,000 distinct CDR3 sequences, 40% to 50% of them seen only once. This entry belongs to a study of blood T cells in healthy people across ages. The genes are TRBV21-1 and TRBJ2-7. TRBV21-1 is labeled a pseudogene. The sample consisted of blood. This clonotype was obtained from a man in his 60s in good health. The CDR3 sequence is CASSKPYRDYEQYF. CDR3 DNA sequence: TGTGCCAGCAGCAAACCCTACAGAGACTACGAGCAGTACTTC.